This T cell receptor beta chain was sequenced in a study of shared clonotypes between healthy human individuals. PCR replicates performed on unsorted PBMC used approximately 0.3 ug DNA, 29,000 or so T cell genomes. The protocol was immunoSEQ multiplex PCR, while the TCRdb copy is restricted to in-frame clones and leaves out a portion. This table holds about 490,000 clones, almost 80% found once. Material for sequencing was PBMCs. The sequence was obtained from a woman between 35 and 50 years old in good health. Some clones in this sample may be carry-over from other donors' samples.

The CDR3 reads CAWSVTTWGGEFF. CDR3 nucleotides: TGTGCCTGGAGTGTAACAACCTGGGGAGGAGAGTTCTTC. The chain combines TRBV30 with TRBJ2-1, with D perhaps matching TRBD2 (6 bases). Trimming stripped 0 bases from V and 14 bases from J, with 17 bases between. Germline V gene sequence: CDR1 GTSNPN, CDR2 SVGIG (reference sequence). The CDR3 has 13 amino acids. Complete variable domain (other parts from reference TRBV30 and TRBJ2-1): SQTIHQWPATLVQPVGSPLSLECTVEGTSNPNLYWYRQAAGRGLQLLFYSVGIGQISSEVPQNLSASRPQDRQFILSSKKLLLSDSGFYLCAWSVTTWGGEFFGPGTRLTVL.